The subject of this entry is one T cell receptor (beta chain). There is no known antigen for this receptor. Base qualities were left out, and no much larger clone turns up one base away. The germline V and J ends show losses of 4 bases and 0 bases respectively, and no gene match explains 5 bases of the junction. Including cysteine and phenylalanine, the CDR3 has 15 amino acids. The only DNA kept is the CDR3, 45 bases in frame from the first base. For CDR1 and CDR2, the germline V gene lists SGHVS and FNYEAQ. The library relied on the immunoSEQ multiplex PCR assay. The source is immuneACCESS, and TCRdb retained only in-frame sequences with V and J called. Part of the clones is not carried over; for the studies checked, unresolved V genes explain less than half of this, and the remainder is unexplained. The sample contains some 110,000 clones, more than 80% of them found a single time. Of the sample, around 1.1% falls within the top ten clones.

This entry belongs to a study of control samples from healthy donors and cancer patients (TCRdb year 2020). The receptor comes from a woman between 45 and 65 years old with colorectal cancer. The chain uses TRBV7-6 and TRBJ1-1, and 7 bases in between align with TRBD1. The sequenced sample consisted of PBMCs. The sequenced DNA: TGTGCCAGCAGCTCCTACAGGGGCATGAACACTGAAGCTTTCTTT. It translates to CASSSYRGMNTEAFF.